This TCR beta chain emerged from a study of cytomegalovirus exposure and HLA in healthy donors. The CDR3 contains 15 residues. The germline gives CDR1 MNHEY, CDR2 SVGAGI. With 0 bases removed from V and 0 bases from J, the gap between germline ends came to 9 bases. Produced via immunoSEQ multiplex PCR; TCRdb's table is partial and in-frame only. The sample lists 90,000 to 130,000 clones, approximately 88% occurring once. The chain is built from TRBV6-5 and TRBJ2-7; D gene ambiguous. Material: PBMCs. The clonotype comes from a woman aged 30 to 39 in good health and CMV-seropositive. CDR3 DNA sequence: TGTGCCAGCAGTTACTCGGTACAGAGCTCCTACGAGCAGTACTTC. Translation gives CASSYSVQSSYEQYF.